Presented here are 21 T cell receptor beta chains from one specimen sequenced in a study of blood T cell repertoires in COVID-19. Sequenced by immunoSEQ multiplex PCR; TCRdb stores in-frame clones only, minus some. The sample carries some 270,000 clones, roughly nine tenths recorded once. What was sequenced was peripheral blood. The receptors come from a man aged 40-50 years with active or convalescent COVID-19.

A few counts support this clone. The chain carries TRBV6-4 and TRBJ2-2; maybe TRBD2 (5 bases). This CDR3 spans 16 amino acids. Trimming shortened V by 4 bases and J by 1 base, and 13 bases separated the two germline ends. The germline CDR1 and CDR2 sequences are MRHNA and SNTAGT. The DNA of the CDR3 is TGTGCCAGCAGTGCCGATGTAGCGCGGAACACCGGGGAGCTGTTTTTT. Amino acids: CASSADVARNTGELFF.

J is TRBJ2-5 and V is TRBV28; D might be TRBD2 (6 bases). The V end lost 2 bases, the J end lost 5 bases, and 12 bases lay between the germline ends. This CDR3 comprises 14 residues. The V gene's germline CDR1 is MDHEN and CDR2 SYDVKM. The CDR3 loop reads CASSLGGTVETQYF. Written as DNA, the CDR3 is TGTGCCAGCAGTTTAGGGGGGACGGTCGAGACCCAGTACTTC.

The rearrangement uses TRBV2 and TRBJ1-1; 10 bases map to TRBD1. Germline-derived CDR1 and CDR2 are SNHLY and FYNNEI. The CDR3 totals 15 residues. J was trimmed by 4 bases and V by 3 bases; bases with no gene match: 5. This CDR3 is CASSEGQGTLTEAFF. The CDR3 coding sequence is TGTGCCAGCAGTGAGGGACAGGGGACCCTCACTGAAGCTTTCTTT. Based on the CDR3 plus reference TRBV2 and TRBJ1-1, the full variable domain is EPEVTQTPSHQVTQMGQEVILRCVPISNHLYFYWYRQILGQKVEFLVSFYNNEISEKSEIFDDQFSVERPDGSNFTLKIRSTKLEDSAMYFCASSEGQGTLTEAFFGQGTRLTVV.

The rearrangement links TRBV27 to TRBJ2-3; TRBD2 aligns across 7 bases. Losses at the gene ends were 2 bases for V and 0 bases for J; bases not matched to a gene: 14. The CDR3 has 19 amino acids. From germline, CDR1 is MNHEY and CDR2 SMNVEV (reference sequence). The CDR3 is CASSLDGLAVGSSTDTQYF. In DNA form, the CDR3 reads TGTGCCAGCAGTTTAGACGGGCTAGCGGTTGGATCTAGCACAGATACGCAGTATTTT.

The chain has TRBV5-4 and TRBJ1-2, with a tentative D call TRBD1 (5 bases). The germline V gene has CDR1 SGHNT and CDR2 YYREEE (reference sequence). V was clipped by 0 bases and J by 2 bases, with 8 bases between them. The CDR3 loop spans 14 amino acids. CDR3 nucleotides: TGTGCCAGCAGCTTGGAGCAGGGCAACTATGGCTACACCTTC. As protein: CASSLEQGNYGYTF.

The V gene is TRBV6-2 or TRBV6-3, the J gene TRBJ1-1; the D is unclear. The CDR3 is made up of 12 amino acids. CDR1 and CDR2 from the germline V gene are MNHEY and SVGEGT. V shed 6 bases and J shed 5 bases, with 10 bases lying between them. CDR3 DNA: TGTGCCAGCAGCCTCCGGGGAACTGAAGCTTTCTTT. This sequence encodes CASSLRGTEAFF.

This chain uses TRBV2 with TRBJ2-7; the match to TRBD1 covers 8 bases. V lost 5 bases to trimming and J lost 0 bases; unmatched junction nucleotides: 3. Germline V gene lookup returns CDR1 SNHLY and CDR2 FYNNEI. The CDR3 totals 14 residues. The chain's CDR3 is CASSRQGSSYEQYF. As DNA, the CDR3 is TGTGCCAGCAGTAGACAGGGGAGCTCCTACGAGCAGTACTTC.

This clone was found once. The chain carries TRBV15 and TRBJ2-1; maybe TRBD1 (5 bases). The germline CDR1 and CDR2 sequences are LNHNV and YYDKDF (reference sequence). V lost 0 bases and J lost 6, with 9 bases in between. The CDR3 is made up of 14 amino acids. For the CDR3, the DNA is TGTGCCACCAGCAGAGATTTTGGGGCCAATGAGCAGTTCTTC. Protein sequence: CATSRDFGANEQFF.

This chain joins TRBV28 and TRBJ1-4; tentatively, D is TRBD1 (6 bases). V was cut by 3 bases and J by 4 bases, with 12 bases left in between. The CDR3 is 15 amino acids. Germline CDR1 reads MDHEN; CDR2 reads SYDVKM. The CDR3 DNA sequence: TGTGCCAGCAGTTTTCGGCAGGGGATTAATGAAAAACTGTTTTTT. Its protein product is CASSFRQGINEKLFF.

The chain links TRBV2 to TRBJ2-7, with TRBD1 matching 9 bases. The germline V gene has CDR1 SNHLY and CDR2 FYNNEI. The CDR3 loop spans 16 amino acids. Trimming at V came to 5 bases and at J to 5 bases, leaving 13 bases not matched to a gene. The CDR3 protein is CASSSLGGQGWNEQYF. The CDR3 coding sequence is TGTGCCAGCAGTAGCCTGGGGGGACAGGGTTGGAACGAGCAGTACTTC. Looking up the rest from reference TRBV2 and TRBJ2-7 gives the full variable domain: EPEVTQTPSHQVTQMGQEVILRCVPISNHLYFYWYRQILGQKVEFLVSFYNNEISEKSEIFDDQFSVERPDGSNFTLKIRSTKLEDSAMYFCASSSLGGQGWNEQYFGPGTRLTVT.

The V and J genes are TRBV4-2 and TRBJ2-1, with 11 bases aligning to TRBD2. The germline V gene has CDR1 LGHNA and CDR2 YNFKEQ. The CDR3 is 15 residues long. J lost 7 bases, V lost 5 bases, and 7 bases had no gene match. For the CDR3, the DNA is TGTGCCAGCAGCGAAACTAGCGGGGGTGGAAATGAGCAGTTCTTC. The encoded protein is CASSETSGGGNEQFF.

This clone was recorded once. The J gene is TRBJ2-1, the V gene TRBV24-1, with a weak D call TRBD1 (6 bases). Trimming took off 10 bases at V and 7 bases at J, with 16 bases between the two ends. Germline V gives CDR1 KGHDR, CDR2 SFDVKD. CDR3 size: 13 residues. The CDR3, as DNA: TGTGCCACGTGTGAACAGGGTACGAATGAGCAGTTCTTC. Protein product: CATCEQGTNEQFF.

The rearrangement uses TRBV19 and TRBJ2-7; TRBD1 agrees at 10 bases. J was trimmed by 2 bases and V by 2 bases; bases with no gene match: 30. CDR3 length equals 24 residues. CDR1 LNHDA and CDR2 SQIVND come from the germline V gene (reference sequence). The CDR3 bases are TGTGCCAGTAGTATACCAAAAAACCGGGACAGGGGATCTGGTCTGGCAGGGCAAACCTACGAGCAGTACTTC. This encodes CASSIPKNRDRGSGLAGQTYEQYF.

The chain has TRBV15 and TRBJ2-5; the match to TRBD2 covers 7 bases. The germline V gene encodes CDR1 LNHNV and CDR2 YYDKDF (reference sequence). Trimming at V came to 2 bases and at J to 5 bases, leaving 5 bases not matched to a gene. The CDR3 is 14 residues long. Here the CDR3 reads CATSRLRETETQYF. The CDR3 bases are TGTGCCACCAGCAGACTGCGGGAGACGGAGACCCAGTACTTC.

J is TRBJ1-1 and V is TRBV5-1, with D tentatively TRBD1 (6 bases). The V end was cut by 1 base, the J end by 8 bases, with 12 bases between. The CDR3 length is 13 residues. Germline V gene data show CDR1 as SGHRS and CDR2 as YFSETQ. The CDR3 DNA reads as TGCGCCAGCAGCTTGTCCAGGGGAAAGGAAGCTTTCTTT. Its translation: CASSLSRGKEAFF.

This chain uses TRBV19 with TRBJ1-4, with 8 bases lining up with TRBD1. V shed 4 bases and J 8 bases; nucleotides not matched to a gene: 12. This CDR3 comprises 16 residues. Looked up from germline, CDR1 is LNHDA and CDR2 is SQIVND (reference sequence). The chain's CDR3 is CASSRLNRGYIEKLFF. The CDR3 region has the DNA TGTGCCAGTAGTAGGCTGAACAGGGGGTACATCGAAAAACTGTTTTTT.

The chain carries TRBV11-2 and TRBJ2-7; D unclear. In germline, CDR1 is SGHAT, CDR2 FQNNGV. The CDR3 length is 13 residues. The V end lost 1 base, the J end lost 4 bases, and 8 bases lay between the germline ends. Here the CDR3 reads CASSLGSGYEQYF. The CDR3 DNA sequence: TGTGCCAGCAGCTTAGGTTCCGGTTACGAGCAGTACTTC.

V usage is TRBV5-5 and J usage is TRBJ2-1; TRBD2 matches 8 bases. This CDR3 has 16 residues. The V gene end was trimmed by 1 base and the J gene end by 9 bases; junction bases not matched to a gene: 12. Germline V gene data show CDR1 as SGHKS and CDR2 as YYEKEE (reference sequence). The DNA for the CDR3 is TGTGCCAGCAGCTTGATCTTCGGGAGCGGGAGCAGTGAGCAGTTCTTC. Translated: CASSLIFGSGSSEQFF.

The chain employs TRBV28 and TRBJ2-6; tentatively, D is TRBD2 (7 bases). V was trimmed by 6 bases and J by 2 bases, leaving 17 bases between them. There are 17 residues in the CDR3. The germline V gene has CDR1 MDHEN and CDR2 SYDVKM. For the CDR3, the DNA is TGTGCCAGCAGGCCTTTAGGGGGGGGAACTGGGGCCAACGTCCTGACTTTC. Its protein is CASRPLGGGTGANVLTF.

The CDR3 reads CASSLFRLNTEAFF. The CDR3 DNA is TGTGCCAGCAGCTTATTCCGGTTGAACACTGAAGCTTTCTTT. The rearrangement joins TRBV7-2 to TRBJ1-1; unclear D gene. This CDR3 region has 14 residues. Germline CDR1 and CDR2: SGHTA and FQGNSA. Trimming cost V 2 bases and J 0 bases, with 7 bases left between them.

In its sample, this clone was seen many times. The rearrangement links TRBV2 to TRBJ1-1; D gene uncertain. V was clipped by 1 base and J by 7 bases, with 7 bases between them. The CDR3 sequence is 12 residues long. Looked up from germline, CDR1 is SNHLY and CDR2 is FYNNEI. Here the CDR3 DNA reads TGTGCCAGCAGTGAAGGGACTATTGAAGCTTTCTTT. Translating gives CASSEGTIEAFF.